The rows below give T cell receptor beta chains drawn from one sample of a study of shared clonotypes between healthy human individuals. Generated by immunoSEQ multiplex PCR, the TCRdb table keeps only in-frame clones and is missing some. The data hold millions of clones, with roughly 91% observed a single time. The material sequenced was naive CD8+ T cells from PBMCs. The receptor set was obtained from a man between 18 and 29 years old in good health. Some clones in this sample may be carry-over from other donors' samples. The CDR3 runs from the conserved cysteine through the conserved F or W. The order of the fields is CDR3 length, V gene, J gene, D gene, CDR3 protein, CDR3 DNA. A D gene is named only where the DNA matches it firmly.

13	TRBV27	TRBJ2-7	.	CASSLSAGWEQYF	TGTGCCAGCAGTTTATCGGCAGGATGGGAGCAGTACTTC
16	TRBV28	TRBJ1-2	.	CASSLMLNGAGHGYTF	TGTGCCAGCAGTTTAATGTTAAATGGGGCAGGGCATGGCTACACCTTC
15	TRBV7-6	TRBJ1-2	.	CASSWADKANYGYTF	TGTGCCAGCAGCTGGGCAGATAAAGCTAACTATGGCTACACCTTC
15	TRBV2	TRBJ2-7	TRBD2	CASSERLAAVYEQYF	TGTGCCAGCAGTGAGCGACTAGCGGCCGTCTACGAGCAGTACTTC
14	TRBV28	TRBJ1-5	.	CASSPRISNQPQHF	TGTGCCAGCAGTCCTAGAATAAGCAATCAGCCCCAGCATTTT
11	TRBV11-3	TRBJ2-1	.	CASSPGHEQFF	TGTGCCAGCAGCCCCGGTCATGAGCAGTTCTTC
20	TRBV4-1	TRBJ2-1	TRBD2	CASSQIFRTSGSIPYNEQFF	TGCGCCAGCAGCCAAATCTTTAGGACTAGCGGGAGTATCCCCTACAATGAGCAGTTCTTC
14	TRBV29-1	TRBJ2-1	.	CSVALGSGYNEQFF	TGCAGCGTTGCGTTGGGTAGCGGATATAATGAGCAGTTCTTC
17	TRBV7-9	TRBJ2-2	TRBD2	CASRTLSGRRGTGELFF	TGTGCCAGCAGGACCCTTAGCGGGAGACGAGGGACCGGGGAGCTGTTTTTT
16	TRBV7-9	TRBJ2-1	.	CASSRLGSSGYNEQFF	TGTGCCAGCAGTCGCCTCGGGAGCTCGGGCTACAATGAGCAGTTCTTC
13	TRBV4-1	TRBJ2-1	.	CASSQRAVNEQFF	TGCGCCAGCAGCCAACGGGCAGTCAATGAGCAGTTCTTC
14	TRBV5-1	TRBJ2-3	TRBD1	CASSTGQGTDTQYF	TGCGCCAGCAGCACGGGACAGGGGACAGATACGCAGTATTTT
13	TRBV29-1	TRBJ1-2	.	CSANTELNYGYTF	TGCAGCGCAAACACTGAACTTAACTATGGCTACACCTTC
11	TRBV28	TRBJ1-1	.	CASSYGLEAFF	TGTGCCAGCAGTTACGGACTTGAAGCTTTCTTT
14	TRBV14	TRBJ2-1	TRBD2	CASSQALAGSEQFF	TGTGCCAGCAGCCAAGCCCTAGCGGGATCTGAGCAGTTCTTC
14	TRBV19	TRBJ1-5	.	CASSVRDLNQPQHF	TGTGCCAGTAGTGTTCGGGACCTCAATCAGCCCCAGCATTTT
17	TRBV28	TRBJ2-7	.	CASTTYNEIQGLDEQYF	TGTGCCAGCACCACCTATAATGAAATCCAGGGGCTGGACGAGCAGTACTTC
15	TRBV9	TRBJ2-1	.	CASSVGDLPPNEQFF	TGTGCCAGCAGCGTAGGGGACTTGCCCCCGAATGAGCAGTTCTTC
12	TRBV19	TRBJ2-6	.	CASSNGPGVLTF	TGTGCCAGTAGTAACGGTCCCGGCGTCCTGACTTTC
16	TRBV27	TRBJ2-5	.	CASGGLKLNLIETQYF	TGTGCCAGTGGGGGACTCAAGTTGAACCTGATAGAGACCCAGTACTTC